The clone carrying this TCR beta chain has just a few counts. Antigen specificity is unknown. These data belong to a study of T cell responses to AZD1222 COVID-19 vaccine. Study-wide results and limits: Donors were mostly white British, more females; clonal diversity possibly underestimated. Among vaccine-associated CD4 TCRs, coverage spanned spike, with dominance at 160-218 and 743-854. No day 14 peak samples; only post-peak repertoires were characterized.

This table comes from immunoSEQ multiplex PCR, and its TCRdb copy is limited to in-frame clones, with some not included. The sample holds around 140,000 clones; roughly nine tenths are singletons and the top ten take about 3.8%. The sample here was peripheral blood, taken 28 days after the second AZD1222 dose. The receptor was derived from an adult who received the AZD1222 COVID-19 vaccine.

CDR3: CASAREGQRHEQYF. CDR3 nucleotides: TGCGCCAGCGCGAGGGAGGGCCAGAGACACGAGCAGTACTTC. The chain carries TRBV5-1 and TRBJ2-7; 7 nucleotides match TRBD2. This CDR3 is 14 amino acids long. V lost 7 bases, J lost 5 bases, and 12 bases stayed unmatched. Per the germline V gene, CDR1 is SGHRS and CDR2 is YFSETQ. The variable domain in full, completed from reference TRBV5-1 and TRBJ2-7, reads KAGVTQTPRYLIKTRGQQVTLSCSPISGHRSVSWYQQTPGQGLQFLFEYFSETQRNKGNFPGRFSGRQFSNSRSEMNVSTLELGDSALYLCASAREGQRHEQYFGPGTRLTVT.